This TCR beta chain derives from a study of shared clonotypes between healthy human individuals. Losses at the gene ends were 2 bases for V and 5 bases for J; bases not matched to a gene: 7. CDR1 and CDR2 (germline): SNHLY, FYNNEI. This CDR3 is built from 15 residues. Only CD45RO-negative cells positively selected for CCR7 counted as naive CD8 cells, so terminally differentiated effector memory CD45RA+ cells were excluded. Replicate PCRs from sorted subsets contained approximately 200 ng DNA, which is some 32,000 T cell genomes. Method: immunoSEQ multiplex PCR; TCRdb's copy keeps in-frame clones and lacks some. Altogether around 650,000 clones are present, approximately 96% being singletons, with the ten largest covering less than 0.12%.

The source of this sequence is a woman in her 30s in good health. V gene TRBV2 combines with J gene TRBJ1-1; 8 bases map to TRBD1. The sequenced sample was naive CD8+ T cells sorted from blood. The CDR3 DNA reads TGTGCCAGCAGTGAATTGGCAGGGGGCAGGACTGAAGCTTTCTTT. Translating gives CASSELAGGRTEAFF.